These T cell receptor beta chains were read from a single sample in a study of cytomegalovirus exposure and HLA in healthy donors. Libraries were prepared by immunoSEQ multiplex PCR; TCRdb keeps only in-frame clonotypes and omits some of them. The sample yields 200,000 to 250,000 clones, 65% to 85% seen once. The sample was PBMCs. These receptors were obtained from a woman aged 30 to 39 in good health and CMV-seronegative. The CDR3 runs from the conserved cysteine through the conserved F or W. Clone size is stated in some rows and not others, as once, few, many or a class when expanded.

clone size	J gene	V gene	CDR3 protein
-	TRBJ1-4	TRBV27	CASSSRGLGEKLFF
-	TRBJ1-1	TRBV2	CASSKGAVRTEAFF
-	TRBJ1-1	TRBV5-4	CASSLSGAHTEAFF
-	TRBJ1-2	TRBV6-1	CASSEAWVTDRYGYTF
-	TRBJ1-2	TRBV6-5	CASSSGTGESGYTF
-	-	TRBV29-1	CSVNAQGRPFYEQYF
once	TRBJ1-2	TRBV18	CASSPGGIGYGYTF
-	TRBJ2-7	TRBV7-9	CASSPQSGEQYF
-	TRBJ2-7	TRBV19	CASSLQGTPYEQYF
once	TRBJ1-5	TRBV7-8	CASSLAIQPQHF
-	TRBJ1-1	TRBV27	CASSLHRNTEAFF
once	TRBJ2-2	TRBV28	CASSSTGENTGELFF
once	TRBJ2-1	TRBV30	CAWSVLGRLRSYNEQFF
-	TRBJ2-1	TRBV19	CASRQFYNEQFF
-	TRBJ1-1	TRBV2	CASSGRQESEAFF
-	TRBJ1-1	TRBV6-6	CASRWDRVGGAFF
-	TRBJ1-2	TRBV9	CASRGTGTPRYGYTF
-	TRBJ1-1	TRBV11-2	CASSSQEGTEAFF